This T cell receptor beta chain was captured in a study of T cells in localized non-small cell lung cancer (TCRdb year 2020). As for the study more broadly: Comparing tumors with uninvolved tumor-adjacent lungs, the study looked at the T cell repertoires of around 250 patients with early-stage NSCLC. The cohort consisted of approximately 240 treatment-naive NSCLC patients whose localized lung tumors had been resected. Of the NSCLC patients, approximately 130 were male and approximately 97 were female, and the mean age was approximately 66 years. On the study overall, not on this receptor specifically: A median of roughly 60 of the top 100 tumor clones turned up in the paired uninvolved adjacent lung, and under 30 of those clones also ranked among the top 100 of that same adjacent lung. Longer overall survival was associated with higher blood T cell density, whereas shorter survival was associated with higher adjacent-lung clonality. Uninvolved tumor-adjacent lung showed the highest T cell clonality, higher than tumor, which suggests more focused antigenic responses in the adjacent lung. Because multi-region tumor sequencing was not performed, intratumor heterogeneity could not be ruled out. Since the design was exploratory, TCR variables were selected using unadjusted p-values with no false-discovery rate correction.

The CDR3 has 13 amino acids, counting the end cysteine and phenylalanine. Of all the DNA, just the CDR3 is kept, 39 bases in frame from base 1. Deletion took 6 bases off V and 3 bases off J, with a span of 13 bases between the germline ends. The germline V gene (reference sequence) yields SGHKS for CDR1 and YYEKEE for CDR2. At diagnosis, tumor, uninvolved tumor-adjacent lung and peripheral blood were collected and then preserved as a mix of FFPE and fresh-frozen material. For TCR repertoire profiling, blood samples were analyzed as peripheral blood mononuclear cells. This clone was seen just once. Its antigen target is currently unknown. Nothing much larger sits one base from this clone, and base qualities are not available. The immunoSEQ Assay was used to sequence TCR beta CDR3 regions from DNA. Regarding the original processing steps: T cell density was computed as TCR beta template counts normalized to usable DNA estimated by amplifying housekeeping genes. Richness was estimated using the preseqR package, with extrapolation to 400,000 templates for PBMC samples and to 120,000 templates for tissue samples. Clonality was defined by subtracting Pielou's evenness from one. Tissue-enriched TCRs were identified through differential abundance testing performed on productive amino-acid clonotypes, with a minimum total count of 5 and an alpha of 0.1. The Jaccard Index and the Morisita Overlap Index were used to measure repertoire overlap between compartments. GLIPH grouped TCR beta CDR3s together with public tetramer-defined viral CDR3s, and a viral motif had to include at least three viral sequences and show V-gene enrichment. The clones in this table, taken by TCRdb from immuneACCESS, are in-frame only. Not every clone is retained; where verified, under half of the shortfall comes from an unresolved V gene, and the cause of the rest is unknown. That table supplies the V and J calls and clone size; D and trimming were determined from the DNA. The sample data list 60,000 to 75,000 clones, and about four fifths of these were observed just once. The ten biggest clones cover 4.7% of the sample.

The source is a man aged 40-75 years with stage II lung adenocarcinoma. This specimen consisted of PBMCs, obtained before any cancer treatment. The chain uses TRBV5-5 and TRBJ2-7; TRBD1 is a possible D gene, resting on 6 matching bases. Here is the DNA: TGTGCCAGCACCACAGGGTTGGGCTACGAGCAGTACTTC. This gives the protein CASTTGLGYEQYF. The CDR3, completed at both ends by the reference TRBV5-5 and TRBJ2-7 genes, gives the full variable domain DAGVTQSPTHLIKTRGQQVTLRCSPISGHKSVSWYQQVLGQGPQFIFQYYEKEERGRGNFPDRFSARQFPNYSSELNVNALLLGDSALYLCASTTGLGYEQYFGPGTRLTVT.